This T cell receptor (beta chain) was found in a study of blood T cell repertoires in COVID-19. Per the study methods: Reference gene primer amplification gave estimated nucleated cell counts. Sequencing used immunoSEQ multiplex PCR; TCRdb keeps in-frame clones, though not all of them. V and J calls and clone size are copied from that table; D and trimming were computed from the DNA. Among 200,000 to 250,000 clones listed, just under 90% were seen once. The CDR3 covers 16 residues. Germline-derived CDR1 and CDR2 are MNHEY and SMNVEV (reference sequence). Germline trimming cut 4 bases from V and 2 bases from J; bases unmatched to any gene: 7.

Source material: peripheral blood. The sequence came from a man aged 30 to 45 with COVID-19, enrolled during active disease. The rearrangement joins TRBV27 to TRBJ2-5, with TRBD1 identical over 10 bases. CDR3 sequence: CASSSKGQGFQETQYF. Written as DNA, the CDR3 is TGTGCCAGCAGTTCTAAGGGACAGGGGTTTCAAGAGACCCAGTACTTC.